This T cell receptor beta chain was profiled in a study of vaccination effects on CD4 cells after COVID-19. General study points: Cross-reaction with common cold coronaviruses was seen in only 1 of 255 vaccine-induced clones from healthy vaccinees. By a late point after vaccination, infection- and vaccine-induced clones had shrunk markedly through clonal contraction.

Concerning this clone itself: What it recognizes is unknown.

ViraFEST expansion of antigen-specific CD4+ T cells with viral peptide pools preceded sequencing. Scientists isolated CD4+ T cells after a roughly ten-day culture period ended. The healthy vaccine recipients, who had no prior SARS-CoV-2 infection, showed negative nucleocapsid antibodies. On both days 3 and 7, half of the culture medium was replaced with IL-2 medium. Repertoires were generated with immunoSEQ multiplex PCR, while TCRdb's copy carries only in-frame clones and drops some. Of about 48,000 clones listed, roughly 79% are singletons. This specimen consisted of CD4+ T cells from PBMCs cultured with HCoV-OC43 spike peptides, obtained before COVID-19 vaccination. The subset denotes: HCoV-OC43 spike overlapping peptide pool stimulation. This TCR derives from a human donor who received a COVID-19 vaccine.

DNA for the CDR3: TGTGCCAGCAGCCCCCAAAGGGACAGGGGGCTGTACGAGCAGTACGTC. This sequence encodes CASSPQRDRGLYEQYV. The V and J genes are TRBV3-1 (or the pseudogene TRBV3-2) and TRBJ2-7; 12 bases align to TRBD1. V lost 4 bases and J lost 4; bases outside the gene matches: 8. The CDR3 runs 16 residues. In germline, CDR1 is LGHDT, CDR2 YNNKEL (reference sequence).